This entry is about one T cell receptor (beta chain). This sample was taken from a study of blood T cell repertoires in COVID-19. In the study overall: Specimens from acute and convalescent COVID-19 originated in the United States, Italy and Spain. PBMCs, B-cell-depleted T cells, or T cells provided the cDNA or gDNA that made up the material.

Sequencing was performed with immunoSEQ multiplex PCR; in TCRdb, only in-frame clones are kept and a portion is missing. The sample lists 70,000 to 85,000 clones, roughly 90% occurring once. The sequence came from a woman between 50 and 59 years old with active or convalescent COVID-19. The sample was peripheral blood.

The CDR3, as DNA: TGCGCCAGCAGCTTGAGCGGGGAAAGCACAGATACGCAGTATTTT. Translation gives CASSLSGESTDTQYF. J is TRBJ2-3 and V is TRBV5-1, with 7 bases matching TRBD2. The CDR3 has 15 residues. V was clipped by 1 base and J by 0 bases; unmatched bases: 2. The germline CDR1 and CDR2 sequences are SGHRS and YFSETQ.